A selection of T cell receptor beta chains follows, all from one sample in a study of blood T cell repertoires in COVID-19. The repertoire was sequenced with immunoSEQ multiplex PCR; TCRdb's copy has only in-frame clones and lacks some. Counted here are approximately 210,000 clones, 80% to 85% occurring once; the ten biggest clones make up about 10%. Sequencing was performed on peripheral blood. The receptors originated from a woman at least 80 years old with COVID-19, enrolled during active disease. CDR3s include the opening cysteine and the closing phenylalanine or tryptophan. The D gene is left open where the match is weak. The size entry is marked missing in some rows and otherwise reads once, few, many or a size class.

length,size,D,V,J,CDR3,DNA
14,NA,TRBD1,TRBV10-2,TRBJ2-7,CASSESGTGGLQYF,TGCGCCAGCAGTGAGTCTGGGACAGGGGGCTTACAGTACTTC
14,NA,TRBD1,TRBV7-3,TRBJ1-2,CASSLDRGQEGYTF,TGTGCCAGCAGCTTGGACAGGGGGCAGGAGGGCTACACCTTC
15,NA,TRBD2,TRBV11-3,TRBJ2-3,CASSLGRGAGNTQYF,TGTGCCAGCAGCTTAGGGCGGGGGGCTGGAAATACGCAGTATTTT
15,NA,NA,TRBV7-8,TRBJ2-3,CASSLRGERTDTQYF,TGTGCCAGCAGCTTAAGGGGCGAACGCACAGATACGCAGTATTTT
17,few,NA,TRBV18,TRBJ1-1,CASSPPAQGGSDTEAFF,TGTGCCAGCTCACCACCGGCGCAGGGTGGGTCGGACACTGAAGCTTTCTTT
14,NA,TRBD1,TRBV6-5,TRBJ1-3,CASNTGGVSNTIYF,TGTGCCAGCAACACAGGGGGCGTCTCGAACACCATATATTTT
15,NA,NA,TRBV10-3,TRBJ1-1,CAISESVHSGAEAFF,TGTGCCATCAGTGAGTCTGTACACTCGGGGGCTGAAGCTTTCTTT
16,NA,TRBD1,TRBV18,TRBJ1-1,CASSLPGTGDRGEAFF,TGTGCCAGCTCACTCCCCGGGACAGGGGATAGGGGTGAAGCTTTCTTT
15,NA,NA,TRBV2,TRBJ2-1,CASGFQGLGNNEQFF,TGTGCCAGCGGATTCCAGGGGCTAGGAAACAATGAGCAGTTCTTC
14,NA,NA,TRBV28,TRBJ2-3,CASSPRSGTDTQYF,TGTGCCAGCAGTCCTAGGTCTGGCACAGATACGCAGTATTTT
14,NA,NA,TRBV3-1/TRBV3-2,TRBJ1-1,CASSQEGRNTEAFF,TGTGCCAGCAGCCAGGAGGGAAGGAACACTGAAGCTTTCTTT
16,NA,NA,TRBV3-1/TRBV3-2,TRBJ2-6,CASSPLGGAGANVLTF,TGTGCCAGCAGCCCCCTTGGGGGGGCCGGGGCCAACGTCCTGACTTTC
12,NA,NA,TRBV6-4,TRBJ1-1,CASSDRRGEAFF,TGTGCCAGCAGTGACAGGCGGGGCGAAGCTTTCTTT
13,NA,NA,TRBV5-8,TRBJ1-2,CASSLTNNYGYTF,TGTGCCAGCAGCTTAACAAATAACTATGGCTACACCTTC
15,NA,NA,TRBV27,TRBJ2-1,CASSWVGGAGSEQFF,TGTGCCAGCAGTTGGGTAGGGGGGGCAGGGTCTGAGCAGTTCTTC
15,NA,TRBD2,TRBV11-2,TRBJ2-5,CASSLVRGGRETQYF,TGTGCCAGCAGCTTAGTTCGGGGAGGGAGAGAGACCCAGTACTTC
18,NA,TRBD1,TRBV24-1,TRBJ2-6,CATSDPRTGVSGANVLTF,TGTGCCACCAGTGACCCTCGGACAGGCGTGAGTGGGGCCAACGTCCTGACTTTC